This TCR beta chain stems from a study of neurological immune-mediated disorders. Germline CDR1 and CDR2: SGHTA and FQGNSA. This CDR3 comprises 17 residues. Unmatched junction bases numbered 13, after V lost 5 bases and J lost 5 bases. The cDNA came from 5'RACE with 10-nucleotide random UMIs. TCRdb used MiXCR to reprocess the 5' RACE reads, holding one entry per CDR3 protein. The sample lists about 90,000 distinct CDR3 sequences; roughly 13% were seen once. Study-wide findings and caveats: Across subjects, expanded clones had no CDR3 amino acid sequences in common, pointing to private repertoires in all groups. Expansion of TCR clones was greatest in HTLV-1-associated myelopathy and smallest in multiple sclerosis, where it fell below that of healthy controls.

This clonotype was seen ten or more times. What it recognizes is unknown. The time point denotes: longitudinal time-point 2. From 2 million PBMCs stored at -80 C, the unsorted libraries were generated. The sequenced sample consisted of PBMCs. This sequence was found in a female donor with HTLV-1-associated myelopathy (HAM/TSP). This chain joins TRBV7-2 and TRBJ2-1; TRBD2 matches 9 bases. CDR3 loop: CASSPKIGAGGDNEQFF. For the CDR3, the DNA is TGTGCCAGCAGCCCGAAAATCGGAGCGGGGGGCGACAATGAGCAGTTCTTC.